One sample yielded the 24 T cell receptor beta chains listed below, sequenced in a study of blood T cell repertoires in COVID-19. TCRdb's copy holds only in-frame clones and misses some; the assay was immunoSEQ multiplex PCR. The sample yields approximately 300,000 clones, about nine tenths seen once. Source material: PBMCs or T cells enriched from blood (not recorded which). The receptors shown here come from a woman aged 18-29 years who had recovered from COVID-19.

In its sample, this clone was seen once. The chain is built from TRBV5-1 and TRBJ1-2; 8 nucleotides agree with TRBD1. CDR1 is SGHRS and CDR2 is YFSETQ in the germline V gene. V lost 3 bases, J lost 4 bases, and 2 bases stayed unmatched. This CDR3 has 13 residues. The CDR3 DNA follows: TGCGCCAGCAGCTCTGGACAGGGCTATGGCTACACCTTC. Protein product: CASSSGQGYGYTF.

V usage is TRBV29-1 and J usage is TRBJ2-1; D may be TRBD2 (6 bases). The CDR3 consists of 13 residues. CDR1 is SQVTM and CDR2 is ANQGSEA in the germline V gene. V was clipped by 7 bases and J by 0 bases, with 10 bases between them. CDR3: CSDQTSSYNEQFF. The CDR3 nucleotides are TGCAGCGACCAGACTAGCTCCTACAATGAGCAGTTCTTC.

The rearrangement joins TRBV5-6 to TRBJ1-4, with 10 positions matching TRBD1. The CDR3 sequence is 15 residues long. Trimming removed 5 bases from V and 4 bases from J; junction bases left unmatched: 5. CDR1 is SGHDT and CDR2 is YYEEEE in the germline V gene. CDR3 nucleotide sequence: TGTGCCAGCAGATACGGGGACAGGGGTAATGAAAAACTGTTTTTT. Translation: CASRYGDRGNEKLFF.

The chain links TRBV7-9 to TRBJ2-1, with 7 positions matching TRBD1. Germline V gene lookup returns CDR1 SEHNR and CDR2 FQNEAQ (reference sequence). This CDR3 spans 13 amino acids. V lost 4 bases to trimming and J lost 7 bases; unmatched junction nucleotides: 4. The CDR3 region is CASSYYRGNEQFF. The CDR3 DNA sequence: TGTGCCAGCAGCTACTACAGGGGTAATGAGCAGTTCTTC.

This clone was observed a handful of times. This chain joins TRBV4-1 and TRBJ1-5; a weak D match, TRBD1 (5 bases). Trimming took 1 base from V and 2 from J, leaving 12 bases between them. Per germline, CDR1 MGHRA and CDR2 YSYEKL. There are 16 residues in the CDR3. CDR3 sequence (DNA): TGCGCCAGCAGCCAAGGGATGGGGGGTCGCAATCAGCCCCAGCATTTT. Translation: CASSQGMGGRNQPQHF.

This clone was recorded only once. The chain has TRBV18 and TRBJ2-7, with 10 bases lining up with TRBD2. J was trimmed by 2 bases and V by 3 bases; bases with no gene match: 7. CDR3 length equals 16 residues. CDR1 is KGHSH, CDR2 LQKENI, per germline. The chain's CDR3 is CASSPRLAGDTYEQYF. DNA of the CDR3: TGTGCCAGCTCACCTCGTCTAGCGGGGGACACCTACGAGCAGTACTTC.

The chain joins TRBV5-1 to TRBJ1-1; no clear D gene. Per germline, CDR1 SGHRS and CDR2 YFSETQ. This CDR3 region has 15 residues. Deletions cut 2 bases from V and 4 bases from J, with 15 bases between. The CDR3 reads CASSFRDQPVTEAFF. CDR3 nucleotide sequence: TGCGCCAGCAGCTTCCGGGATCAGCCCGTCACTGAAGCTTTCTTT.

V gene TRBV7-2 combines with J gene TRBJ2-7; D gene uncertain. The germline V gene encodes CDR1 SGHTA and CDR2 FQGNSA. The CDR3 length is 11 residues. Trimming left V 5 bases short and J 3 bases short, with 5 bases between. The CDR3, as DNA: TGTGCCAGCAGCCCAGACTACGAGCAGTACTTC. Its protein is CASSPDYEQYF.

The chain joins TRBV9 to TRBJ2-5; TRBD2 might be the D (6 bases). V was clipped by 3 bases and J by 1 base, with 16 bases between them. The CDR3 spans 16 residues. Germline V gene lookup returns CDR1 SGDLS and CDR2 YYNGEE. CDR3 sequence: CASSALGLGGQETQYF. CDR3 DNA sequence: TGTGCCAGCAGCGCGCTCGGGCTCGGGGGCCAAGAGACCCAGTACTTC.

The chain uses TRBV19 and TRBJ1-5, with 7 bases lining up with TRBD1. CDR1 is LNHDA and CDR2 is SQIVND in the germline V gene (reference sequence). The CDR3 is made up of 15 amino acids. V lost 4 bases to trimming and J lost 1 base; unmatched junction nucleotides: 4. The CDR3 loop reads CASSTQGVSNQPQHF. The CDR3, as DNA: TGTGCCAGTAGTACCCAGGGGGTGAGCAATCAGCCCCAGCATTTT.

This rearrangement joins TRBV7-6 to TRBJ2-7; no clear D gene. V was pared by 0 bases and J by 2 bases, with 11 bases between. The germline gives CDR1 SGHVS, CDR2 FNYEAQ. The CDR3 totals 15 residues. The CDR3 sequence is CASSLAAGEPYEQYF. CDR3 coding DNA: TGTGCCAGCAGCTTAGCTGCAGGCGAACCCTACGAGCAGTACTTC.

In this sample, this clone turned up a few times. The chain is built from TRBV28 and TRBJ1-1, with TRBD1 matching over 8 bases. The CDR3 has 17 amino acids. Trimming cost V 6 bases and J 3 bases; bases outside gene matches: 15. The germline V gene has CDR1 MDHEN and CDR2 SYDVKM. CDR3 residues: CASRPRTGSELHTEAFF. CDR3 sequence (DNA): TGTGCCAGCAGGCCTAGGACAGGGTCGGAGTTACACACTGAAGCTTTCTTT.

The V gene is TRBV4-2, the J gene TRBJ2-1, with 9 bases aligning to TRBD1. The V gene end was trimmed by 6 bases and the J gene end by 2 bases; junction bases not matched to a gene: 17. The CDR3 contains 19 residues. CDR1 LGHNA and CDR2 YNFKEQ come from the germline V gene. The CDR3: CASSLNGIPGQGPYNEQFF. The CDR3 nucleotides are TGTGCCAGCAGTCTTAATGGGATTCCGGGACAGGGTCCCTACAATGAGCAGTTCTTC.

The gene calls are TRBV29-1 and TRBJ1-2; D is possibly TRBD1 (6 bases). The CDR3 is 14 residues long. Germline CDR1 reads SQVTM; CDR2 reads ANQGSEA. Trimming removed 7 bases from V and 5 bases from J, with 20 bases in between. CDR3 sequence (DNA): TGCAGCGGCGAACCCCAGGGGTTAGGATATGGCTACACCTTC. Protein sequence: CSGEPQGLGYGYTF.

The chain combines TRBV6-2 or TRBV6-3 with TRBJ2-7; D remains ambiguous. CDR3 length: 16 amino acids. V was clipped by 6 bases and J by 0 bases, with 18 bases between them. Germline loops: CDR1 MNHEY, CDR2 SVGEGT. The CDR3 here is CASSEHWQRSSYEQYF. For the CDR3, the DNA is TGTGCCAGCAGCGAACATTGGCAGCGATCCTCCTACGAGCAGTACTTC.

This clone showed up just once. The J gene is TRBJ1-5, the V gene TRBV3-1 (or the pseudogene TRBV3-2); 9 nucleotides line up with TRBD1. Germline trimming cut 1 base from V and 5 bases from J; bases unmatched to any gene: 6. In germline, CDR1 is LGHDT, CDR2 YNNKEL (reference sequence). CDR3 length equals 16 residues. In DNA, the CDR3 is TGTGCCAGCAGCCAAGGCCGGGGGACAGGGTATCAGCCCCAGCATTTT. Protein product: CASSQGRGTGYQPQHF.

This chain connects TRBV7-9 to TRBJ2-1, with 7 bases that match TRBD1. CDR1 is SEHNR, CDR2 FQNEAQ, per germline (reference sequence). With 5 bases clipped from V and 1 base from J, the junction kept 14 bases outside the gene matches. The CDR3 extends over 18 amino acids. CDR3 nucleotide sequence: TGTGCCAGCAGCCACCCCCCCAGACAGGGATGGTCCTACAATGAGCAGTTCTTC. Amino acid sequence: CASSHPPRQGWSYNEQFF.

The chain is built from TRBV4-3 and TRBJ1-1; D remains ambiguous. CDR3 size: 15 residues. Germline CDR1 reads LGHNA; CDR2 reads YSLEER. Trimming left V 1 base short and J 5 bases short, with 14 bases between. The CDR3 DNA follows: TGCGCCAGCAGCCAAGTGTCAGACTCGCAAACTGAAGCTTTCTTT. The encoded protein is CASSQVSDSQTEAFF.

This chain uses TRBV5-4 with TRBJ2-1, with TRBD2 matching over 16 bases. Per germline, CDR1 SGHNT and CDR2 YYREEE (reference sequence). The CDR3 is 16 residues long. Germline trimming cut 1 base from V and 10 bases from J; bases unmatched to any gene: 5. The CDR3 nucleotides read TGTGCCAGCAGCTTGTATGGGACTAGCGGGGGGGACGAGCAGTTCTTC. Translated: CASSLYGTSGGDEQFF.

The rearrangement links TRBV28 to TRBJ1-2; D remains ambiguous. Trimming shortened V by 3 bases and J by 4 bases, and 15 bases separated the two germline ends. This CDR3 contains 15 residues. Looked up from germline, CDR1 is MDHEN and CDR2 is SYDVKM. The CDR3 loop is CASSFFPTYSYGYTF. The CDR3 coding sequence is TGTGCCAGCAGTTTTTTCCCCACCTACTCCTATGGCTACACCTTC.

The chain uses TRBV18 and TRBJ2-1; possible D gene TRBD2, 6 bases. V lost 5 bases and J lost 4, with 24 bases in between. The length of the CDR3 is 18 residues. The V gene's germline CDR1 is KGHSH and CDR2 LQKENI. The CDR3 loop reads CASSWRLGGGADYNEQFF. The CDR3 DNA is TGTGCCAGCTCATGGCGCCTTGGTGGCGGGGCCGATTACAATGAGCAGTTCTTC.

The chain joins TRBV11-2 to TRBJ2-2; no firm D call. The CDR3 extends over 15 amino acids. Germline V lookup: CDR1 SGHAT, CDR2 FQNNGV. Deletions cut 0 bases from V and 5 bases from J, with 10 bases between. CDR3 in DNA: TGTGCCAGCAGCTTAGATCGTGGAGAGACCGGGGAGCTGTTTTTT. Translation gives CASSLDRGETGELFF.

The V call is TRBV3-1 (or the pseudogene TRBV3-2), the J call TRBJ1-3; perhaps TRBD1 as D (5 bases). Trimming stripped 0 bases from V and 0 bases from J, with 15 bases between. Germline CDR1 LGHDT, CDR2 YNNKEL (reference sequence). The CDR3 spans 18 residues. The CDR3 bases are TGTGCCAGCAGCCAAGATAGGCAGGGCGAAATCTCTGGAAACACCATATATTTT. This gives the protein CASSQDRQGEISGNTIYF.

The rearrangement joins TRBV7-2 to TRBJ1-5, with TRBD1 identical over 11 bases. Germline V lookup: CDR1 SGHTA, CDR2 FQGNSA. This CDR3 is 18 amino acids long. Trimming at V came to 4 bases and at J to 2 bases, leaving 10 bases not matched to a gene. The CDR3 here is CASSSGQGVYGGNQPQHF. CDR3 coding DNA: TGTGCCAGCAGCTCGGGACAGGGGGTATATGGTGGCAATCAGCCCCAGCATTTT.